This T cell receptor (beta chain) was identified during a study of cytomegalovirus exposure and HLA in healthy donors. With 60 Vbeta and 13 Jbeta primers, the PCR was carried out. Sequencing was performed with immunoSEQ multiplex PCR; in TCRdb, only in-frame clones are kept and a portion is missing. The sample lists 150,000 or so clones, over 65% occurring once. This clone was seen a few times. This cohort consisted of healthy bone marrow donors. This TCR derives from a man between 35 and 55 years old in good health and CMV-seropositive. The material sequenced was PBMCs.

CDR3 DNA sequence: TGTGCCAGCAGCTCCGGTCCAGGGGCGGCCCTAAACACCATATATTTT. This gives the protein CASSSGPGAALNTIYF. This sequence joins TRBV5-6 and TRBJ1-3; a weak D match, TRBD1 (6 bases). CDR1 is SGHDT and CDR2 is YYEEEE in the germline V gene. The CDR3 length is 16 residues. V lost 3 bases, J lost 6 bases, and 19 bases lay in between.